The 25 T cell receptor beta chains below were found in one sample sequenced in a study of Graves' ophthalmopathy and Graves' hyperthyroidism. TCR beta CDR3 regions were amplified from RNA transcripts. The first-round RT-PCR employed HTBI primers together with the Qiagen OneStep RT-PCR kit. A multiplex PCR was then performed as the second round. TCRdb re-derived calls from the multiplex PCR reads in MiXCR, one entry per CDR3 protein. Of approximately 160,000 distinct CDR3 sequences in the sample, 30% to 45% were seen once. The specimen was peripheral blood. Receptors originate from a woman aged 40 to 55 with Graves' ophthalmopathy.

This clonotype was recorded many times. The rearrangement uses TRBV6-1 and TRBJ2-7; no firm D call. This CDR3 spans 10 amino acids. CDR1 is MNHNS and CDR2 is SASEGT in the germline V gene. Trimming removed 8 bases from V and 2 bases from J, with 4 bases in between. The CDR3 protein is CASLAYEQYF. As DNA, the CDR3 is TGTGCCAGCCTAGCCTACGAGCAGTACTTC.

This clonotype was recorded at least ten times. This chain uses TRBV6-1 with TRBJ1-6; D might be TRBD1 (5 bases). CDR1 is MNHNS and CDR2 is SASEGT in the germline V gene. V was clipped by 6 bases and J by 11 bases, with 8 bases between them. The CDR3 consists of 11 residues. The CDR3 here is CASSEGPPLHF. The CDR3 DNA reads TGTGCCAGCAGCGAGGGACCACCCCTCCACTTT.

At least ten counts were recorded for this clonotype. The chain recombines TRBV2 with TRBJ2-2, with 8 bases aligning to TRBD1. Germline loops: CDR1 SNHLY, CDR2 FYNNEI. V dropped 6 bases and J dropped 5; count of bases not matched to a gene: 2. The CDR3 has 13 residues. The CDR3 region has the DNA TGTGCCAGCAGGGACAGGGATACCGGGGAGCTGTTTTTT. Translated, it gives CASRDRDTGELFF.

V gene TRBV6-2 or TRBV6-3 combines with J gene TRBJ2-7; TRBD2 matches at 10 bases. Looked up from germline, CDR1 is MNHEY and CDR2 is SVGEGT. V was clipped by 8 bases and J by 4 bases; unmatched bases: 11. The CDR3 is made up of 15 amino acids. The CDR3 DNA is TGTGCCAGCCGAACAGGTCCTAGCGGGAGTTACGAGCAGTACTTC. Residues: CASRTGPSGSYEQYF.

J is TRBJ1-1 and V is TRBV28; D remains unclear. Trimming took 3 bases from V and 0 from J, leaving 11 bases between them. The germline V gene has CDR1 MDHEN and CDR2 SYDVKM. The CDR3 is 15 residues long. CDR3 DNA sequence: TGTGCCAGCAGTTTTGGCAGCGCCATGAACACTGAAGCTTTCTTT. Residues: CASSFGSAMNTEAFF.

This clonotype showed up just a few times. The J gene is TRBJ1-2, the V gene TRBV27; D perhaps matches TRBD1 (5 bases). Germline CDR1 and CDR2: MNHEY and SMNVEV (reference sequence). The CDR3 spans 15 residues. The V and J ends lost 2 bases and 7 bases respectively, with 17 bases between them. The CDR3: CASSLTPGRGAGYTF. The DNA for the CDR3 is TGTGCCAGCAGTTTAACACCAGGGCGAGGGGCTGGCTACACCTTC.

This chain joins TRBV6-2 or TRBV6-3 and TRBJ1-3; a possible D gene is TRBD1 (5 bases). The CDR3 loop spans 16 amino acids. The V end lost 2 bases, the J end lost 0 bases, and 11 bases lay between the germline ends. The germline V gene encodes CDR1 MNHEY and CDR2 SVGEGT. The CDR3: CASSYRQSFSGNTIYF. As DNA, the CDR3 is TGTGCCAGCAGTTACCGACAGAGCTTCTCTGGAAACACCATATATTTT.

Only a few counts were recorded for this clonotype. Here the CDR3 reads CASSEATSGSYEQYF. The CDR3 coding sequence is TGTGCCAGCAGTGAAGCGACTAGCGGGAGCTACGAGCAGTACTTC. The chain uses TRBV2 and TRBJ2-7, with 12 bases identical to TRBD2. Germline CDR1 reads SNHLY; CDR2 reads FYNNEI. The length of the CDR3 is 15 residues. The V and J ends lost 0 bases and 3 bases, in that order; junction bases with no gene match: 0.

This clonotype was detected ten times or more. The rearrangement links TRBV7-8 to TRBJ2-2, with 8 bases matching TRBD1. Per germline, CDR1 SGHVS and CDR2 FQNEAQ. This CDR3 has 14 amino acids. The V segment lost 5 bases and the J segment 5 bases; nucleotides outside the gene matches: 4. The CDR3 DNA sequence: TGTGCCAGCAGCATTCGGACAGGGACCGGGGAGCTGTTTTTT. It translates to CASSIRTGTGELFF.

This clonotype was recorded at least ten times. The rearrangement uses TRBV29-1 and TRBJ1-2, with a possible D match to TRBD1 (5 bases). With 6 bases removed from V and 0 bases from J, the gap between germline ends came to 11 bases. The CDR3 has 13 amino acids. Germline CDR1 and CDR2: SQVTM and ANQGSEA. CDR3 DNA sequence: TGCAGCGTAGGGACCGTCGCTAACTATGGCTACACCTTC. This gives the protein CSVGTVANYGYTF.

Many counts were recorded for this clonotype. The chain employs TRBV27 and TRBJ2-5, with a possible D match to TRBD2 (6 bases). V was cut by 4 bases and J by 4 bases, with 19 bases left in between. The germline V gene encodes CDR1 MNHEY and CDR2 SMNVEV (reference sequence). The CDR3 extends over 16 amino acids. DNA of the CDR3: TGTGCCAGCAGTTCCCTTTCAAGACTAGGGGTAGAGACCCAGTACTTC. Its translation: CASSSLSRLGVETQYF.

This clonotype was seen at least ten times. The rearrangement links TRBV5-1 to TRBJ1-1; 9 positions match TRBD1. The CDR3 contains 16 residues. Trimming removed 2 bases from V and 5 bases from J; junction bases left unmatched: 10. Germline-derived CDR1 and CDR2 are SGHRS and YFSETQ. Written as DNA, the CDR3 is TGCGCCAGCAGCTTTAAGGGACAGGGAGGATCGACTGAAGCTTTCTTT. Its protein product is CASSFKGQGGSTEAFF.

This clonotype was counted many times. The chain combines TRBV12-3 or TRBV12-4 with TRBJ1-2, with TRBD1 matching over 8 bases. The V segment lost 8 bases and the J segment 6 bases; nucleotides outside the gene matches: 11. The CDR3 contains 14 residues. This chain's CDR3 is CASVIRRQGNGYTF. CDR3 coding DNA: TGTGCCAGCGTTATCCGAAGACAGGGGAATGGCTACACCTTC.

Here the CDR3 reads CSAREGTSHLETQYF. As DNA, the CDR3 is TGCAGTGCTAGAGAAGGGACTAGCCATTTAGAGACCCAGTACTTC. The rearrangement links TRBV20-1 to TRBJ2-5; TRBD2 matches 9 bases. The ends lost 0 bases at V and 4 bases at J; junction bases unmatched: 6. The CDR3 covers 15 residues. Germline V gene lookup returns CDR1 DFQATT and CDR2 SNEGSKA (reference sequence).

Concerning this clonotype itself: This likely comes from a read error, as the CDR3 has no conserved phenylalanine or tryptophan at its end. This chain links TRBV28 with TRBJ1-2; D unclear. The V gene lost 7 bases and the J gene lost 10 bases, with 16 bases spanning the gap. The germline V gene has CDR1 MDHEN and CDR2 SYDVKM. The CDR3 runs 12 residues. CDR3 in amino acids: CASTSTRRDYTS. The CDR3 coding sequence is TGTGCCAGCACCTCGACCAGGCGCGACTACACCTCC.

In this sample, this clonotype turned up a few times. V and J are TRBV6-5 and TRBJ2-5; TRBD2 might be the D (6 bases). Germline-derived CDR1 and CDR2 are MNHEY and SVGAGI. The CDR3 spans 15 residues. Trimming stripped 2 bases from V and 2 bases from J, with 12 bases between. The CDR3 spells CASSYGGGPQETQYF. The CDR3 DNA reads TGTGCCAGCAGTTACGGGGGAGGTCCACAAGAGACCCAGTACTTC.

This clonotype was observed at least ten times. The junction differs from germline at one of its ends, possibly a read error. The gene calls are TRBV19 and TRBJ2-5, with 9 nucleotides matching TRBD2. The CDR3 is 14 amino acids. Looked up from germline, CDR1 is LNHDA and CDR2 is SQIVND (reference sequence). CDR3 amino acids: CVSSISGSQETQYF. Here the CDR3 DNA reads TGTGTCAGTAGCATTAGCGGGAGCCAAGAGACCCAGTACTTC.

The J gene is TRBJ1-1, the V gene TRBV24-1; 9 bases match TRBD1. The ends lost 8 bases at V and 1 base at J; junction bases unmatched: 4. CDR3 size: 14 residues. Germline V gene lookup returns CDR1 KGHDR and CDR2 SFDVKD. The CDR3 sequence is CATMGQGRNTEAFF. In nucleotides, the CDR3 is TGTGCCACCATGGGACAGGGCCGGAACACTGAAGCTTTCTTT.

In this sample, this clonotype turned up many times. The chain joins TRBV28 to TRBJ1-2; the D gene is possibly TRBD1 (5 bases). Germline values: CDR1 MDHEN, CDR2 SYDVKM. The germline V and J ends were trimmed by 7 bases and 2 bases, with 11 bases remaining between them. CDR3 length: 13 amino acids. The CDR3 DNA reads TGTGCCAGCACCTTGGGGGTCAACTATGGCTACACCTTC. Residues: CASTLGVNYGYTF.

This clonotype was seen many times. The chain has TRBV14 and TRBJ2-5; D not resolved. V lost 5 bases, J lost 0 bases, and 10 bases lay in between. Germline CDR1 reads SGHDN; CDR2 reads FVKESK. CDR3 length equals 14 residues. In DNA form, the CDR3 reads TGTGCCAGCAGCACGACGGTGTACCAAGAGACCCAGTACTTC. This encodes CASSTTVYQETQYF.

This clonotype was seen at least ten times. The genes are TRBV5-5 and TRBJ2-5; maybe TRBD1 (6 bases). Trimming removed 6 bases from V and 1 base from J, with 22 bases in between. The V gene's germline CDR1 is SGHKS and CDR2 YYEKEE (reference sequence). The CDR3 totals 17 residues. The CDR3: CASITSPPTGPQETQYF. The CDR3 DNA reads as TGTGCCAGCATCACATCCCCGCCGACAGGACCCCAAGAGACCCAGTACTTC.

This clonotype appeared many times. The CDR3, as DNA: TGCGCCAGCAGCCTTAAGGACAGGCCCGGGGAGCTGTTTTTT. It translates to CASSLKDRPGELFF. The chain uses TRBV5-1 and TRBJ2-2, with 7 bases aligning to TRBD1. The CDR3 has 14 amino acids. V shed 4 bases and J 6 bases; nucleotides not matched to a gene: 6. Looked up from germline, CDR1 is SGHRS and CDR2 is YFSETQ.

The chain joins TRBV12-3 or TRBV12-4 to TRBJ2-5, with 16 positions matching TRBD2. The CDR3 runs to 17 residues. The trim removed 5 bases at V and 6 bases at J, leaving 9 bases unmatched. DNA of the CDR3: TGTGCCAGCAGTCCAGTGGGACTAGCGGGGGGGCCAAAGACCCAGTACTTC. Translated, it gives CASSPVGLAGGPKTQYF.

This clonotype was observed once. The chain recombines TRBV16 with TRBJ1-1; no firm D call. The CDR3 totals 14 residues. Germline CDR1 is KGHSY and CDR2 is FQNENV. Between the trimmed V and J ends, which lost 3 bases and 0 bases, there was a span of 8 bases. The CDR3 here is CASSQTALNTEAFF. In DNA form, the CDR3 reads TGTGCCAGCAGCCAGACCGCCCTGAACACTGAAGCTTTCTTT.

This clonotype occurred many times. This chain links TRBV20-1 with TRBJ2-7; 8 bases agree with TRBD1. V was pared by 6 bases and J by 1 base, with 11 bases of the junction left unmatched. The germline V gene has CDR1 DFQATT and CDR2 SNEGSKA (reference sequence). The CDR3 consists of 15 residues. This chain's CDR3 is CSAKHWDRPSYEQYF. CDR3 nucleotides: TGCAGTGCGAAACACTGGGACAGGCCGTCCTACGAGCAGTACTTC.